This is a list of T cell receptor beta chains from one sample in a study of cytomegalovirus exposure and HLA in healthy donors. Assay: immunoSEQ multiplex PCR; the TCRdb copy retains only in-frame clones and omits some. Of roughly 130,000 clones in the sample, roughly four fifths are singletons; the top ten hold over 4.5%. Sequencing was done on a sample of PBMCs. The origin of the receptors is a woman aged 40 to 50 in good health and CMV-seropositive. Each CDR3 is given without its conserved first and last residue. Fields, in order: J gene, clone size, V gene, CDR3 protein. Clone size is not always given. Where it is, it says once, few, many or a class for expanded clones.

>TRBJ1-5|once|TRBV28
ASWTGGRNQPQH
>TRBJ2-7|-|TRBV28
ASRGTSGRSSSYEQH
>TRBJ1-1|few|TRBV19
ASRISGINTEAF
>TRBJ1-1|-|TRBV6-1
ASSSHRDTEAF
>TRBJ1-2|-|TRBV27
ASSLSRGPTNYGYT
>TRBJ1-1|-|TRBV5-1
ASSLTRTGRYEAF
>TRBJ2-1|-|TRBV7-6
ASSFTENEQF
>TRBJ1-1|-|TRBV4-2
ASSQEGQGDTEAF
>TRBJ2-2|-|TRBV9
ASSTQIGANTGELF
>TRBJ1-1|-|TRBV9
ASSAGGQGFMNTEAF
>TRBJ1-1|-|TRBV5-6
ASSFQTGVGTEAF
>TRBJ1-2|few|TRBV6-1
ASRYRGSGGYT
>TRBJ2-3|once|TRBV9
ASSDPRGGLAGGRSTDTQY
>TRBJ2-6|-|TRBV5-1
ASSGGLTSGANVLT
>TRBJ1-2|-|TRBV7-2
ASSQDSTNYGYT
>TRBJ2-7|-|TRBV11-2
ASSLTGTGSLRWQY
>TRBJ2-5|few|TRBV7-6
ASSLLVAGPKVVQY
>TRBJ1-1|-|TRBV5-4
ASSTGTGYLNTEAF
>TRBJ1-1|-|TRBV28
ASSFVTLITEAF
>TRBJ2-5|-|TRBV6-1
ASSVYSGGQETQY
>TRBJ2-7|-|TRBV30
AWSLRTYEQY
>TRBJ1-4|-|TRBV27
ASSLTGRRANEKLF
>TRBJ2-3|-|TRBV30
AWRGFAQPDTQY
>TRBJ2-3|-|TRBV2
ASSELAGATTDTQY
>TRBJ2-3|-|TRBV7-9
ASSLGGQGTDTQY
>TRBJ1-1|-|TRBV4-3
ASSQDHRATEAF
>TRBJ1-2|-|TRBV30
ARISHQGNYGYT
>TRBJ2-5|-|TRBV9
ASSLGTAPETQY
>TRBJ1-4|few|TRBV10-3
AINPGTGDEKLF
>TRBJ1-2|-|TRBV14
ASSQDLRSGQNYGYT
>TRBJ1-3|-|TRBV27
ASSRQGAPGNTIY